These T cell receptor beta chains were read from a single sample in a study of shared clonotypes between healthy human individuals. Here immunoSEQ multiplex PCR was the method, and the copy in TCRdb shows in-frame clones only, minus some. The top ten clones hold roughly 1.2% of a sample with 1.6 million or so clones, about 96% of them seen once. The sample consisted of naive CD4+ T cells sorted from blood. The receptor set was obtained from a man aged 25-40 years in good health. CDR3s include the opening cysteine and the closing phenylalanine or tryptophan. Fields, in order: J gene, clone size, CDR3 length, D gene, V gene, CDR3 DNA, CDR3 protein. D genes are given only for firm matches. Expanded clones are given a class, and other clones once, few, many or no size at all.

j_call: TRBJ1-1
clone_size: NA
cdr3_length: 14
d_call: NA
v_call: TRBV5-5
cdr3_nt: TGTGCCAGCAGCCCCGTTCCCATGAACACTGAAGCTTTCTTT
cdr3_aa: CASSPVPMNTEAFF

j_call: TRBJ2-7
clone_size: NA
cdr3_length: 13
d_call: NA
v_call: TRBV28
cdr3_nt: TGTGCCAGCAGTAGGGGGAACTCCTACGAGCAGTACTTC
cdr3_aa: CASSRGNSYEQYF

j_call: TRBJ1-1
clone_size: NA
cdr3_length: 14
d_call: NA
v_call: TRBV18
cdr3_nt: TGTGCCAGCTCACCAGTCGGCAAGGCATTTGAAGCTTTCTTT
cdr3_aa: CASSPVGKAFEAFF

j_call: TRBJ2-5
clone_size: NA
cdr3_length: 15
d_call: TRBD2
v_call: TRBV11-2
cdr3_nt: TGTGCCAGCAGCTTGGGACTAGCGGGAGTGGAGACCCAGTACTTC
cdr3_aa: CASSLGLAGVETQYF

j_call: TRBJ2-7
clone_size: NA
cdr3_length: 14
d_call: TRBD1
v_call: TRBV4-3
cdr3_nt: TGCGCCAGCAGCCACGGACAGGGGACCTACGAGCAGTACTTC
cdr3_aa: CASSHGQGTYEQYF

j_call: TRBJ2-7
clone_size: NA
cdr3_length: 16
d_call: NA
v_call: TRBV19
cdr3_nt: TGTGCCAGTAGGACTTCGACAGGTATAAGCTCCTACGAGCAGTACTTC
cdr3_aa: CASRTSTGISSYEQYF

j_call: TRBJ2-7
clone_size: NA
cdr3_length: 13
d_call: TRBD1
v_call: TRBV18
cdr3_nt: TGTGCCAGCTCACCCCGGGCAGGGGGCGAGCAGTACTTC
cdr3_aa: CASSPRAGGEQYF

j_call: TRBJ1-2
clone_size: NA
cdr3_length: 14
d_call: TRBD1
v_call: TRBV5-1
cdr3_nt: TGCGCCAGCAGCTTGCTTGGACAGGGGGATGGCTACACCTTC
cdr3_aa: CASSLLGQGDGYTF

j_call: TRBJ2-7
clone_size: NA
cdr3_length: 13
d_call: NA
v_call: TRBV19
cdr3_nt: TGTGCCAGTAGTATAGGACGGATCTACGAGCAGTACTTC
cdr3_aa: CASSIGRIYEQYF

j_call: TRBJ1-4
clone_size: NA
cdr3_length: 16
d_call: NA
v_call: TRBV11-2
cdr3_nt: TGTGCCAGCAGTAGAATGGGGGCAGGGGAACATGAAAAACTGTTTTTT
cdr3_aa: CASSRMGAGEHEKLFF

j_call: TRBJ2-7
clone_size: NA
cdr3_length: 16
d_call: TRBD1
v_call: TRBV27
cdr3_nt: TGTGCCAGCAAAAAAACCACCGGGACAGGAACCTACGAGCAGTACTTC
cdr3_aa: CASKKTTGTGTYEQYF

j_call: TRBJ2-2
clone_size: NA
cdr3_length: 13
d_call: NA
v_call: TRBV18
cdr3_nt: TGTGCCAGCTCACCTACAGTCACCGGGGAGCTGTTTTTT
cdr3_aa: CASSPTVTGELFF

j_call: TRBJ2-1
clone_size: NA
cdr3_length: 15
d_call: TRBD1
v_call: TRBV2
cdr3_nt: TGTGCCAGCACTTCTACAGGGGGATCCTACAATGAGCAGTTCTTC
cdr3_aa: CASTSTGGSYNEQFF

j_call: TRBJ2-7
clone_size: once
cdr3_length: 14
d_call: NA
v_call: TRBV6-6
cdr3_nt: TGTGCCAGCGTTGGGCGTACGAGCTCCTACGAGCAGTACTTC
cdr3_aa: CASVGRTSSYEQYF

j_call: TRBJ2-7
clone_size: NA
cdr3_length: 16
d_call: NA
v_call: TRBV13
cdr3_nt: TGTGCCAGCAGTGCGGGCCCGGGACAACTAGGCTACGAGCAGTACTTC
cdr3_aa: CASSAGPGQLGYEQYF

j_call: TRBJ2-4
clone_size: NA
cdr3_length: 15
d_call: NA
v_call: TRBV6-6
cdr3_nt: TGTGCCAGCAGTTACTTTACACAGGCCAAAAACATTCAGTACTTC
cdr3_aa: CASSYFTQAKNIQYF

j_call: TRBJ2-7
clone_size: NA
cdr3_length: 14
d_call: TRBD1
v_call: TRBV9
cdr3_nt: TGTGCCAGCAGCGCCTGGACAGGAGACTACGAGCAGTACTTC
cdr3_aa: CASSAWTGDYEQYF

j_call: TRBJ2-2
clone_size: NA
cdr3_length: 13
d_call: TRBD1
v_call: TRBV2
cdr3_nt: TGTGCCAGCAGTGCCCAGGGGGTCGGGGAGCTGTTTTTT
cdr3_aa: CASSAQGVGELFF

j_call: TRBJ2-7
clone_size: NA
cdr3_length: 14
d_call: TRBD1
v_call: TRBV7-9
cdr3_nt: TGTGCCAGCAGCCCGCCCGCACAGGGGAACGAGCAGTACTTC
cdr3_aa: CASSPPAQGNEQYF

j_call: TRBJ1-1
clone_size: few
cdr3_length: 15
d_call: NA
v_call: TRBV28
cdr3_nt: TGTGCCAGCAGCCGCAACCCGTCTCTTCCCACTGAAGCTTTCTTT
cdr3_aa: CASSRNPSLPTEAFF

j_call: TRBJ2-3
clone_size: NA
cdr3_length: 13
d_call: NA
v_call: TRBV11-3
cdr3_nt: TGTGCCAGCAGCCTCCGAATCACAGATACGCAGTATTTT
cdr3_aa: CASSLRITDTQYF

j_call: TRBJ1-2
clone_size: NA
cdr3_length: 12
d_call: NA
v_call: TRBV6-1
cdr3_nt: TGTGCCAGCAGTCGCGACAGCTATGGCTACACCTTC
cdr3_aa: CASSRDSYGYTF

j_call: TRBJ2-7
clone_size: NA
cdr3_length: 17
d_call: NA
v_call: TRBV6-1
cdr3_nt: TGTGCCAGCAGTGCAGAAAGGACAAGCCTAATTCCCTACGAGCAGTACTTC
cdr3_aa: CASSAERTSLIPYEQYF

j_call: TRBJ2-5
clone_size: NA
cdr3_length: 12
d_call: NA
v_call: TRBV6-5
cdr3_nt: TGTGCCAGCAGTTACTCGAAGGAGACCCAGTACTTC
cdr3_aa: CASSYSKETQYF

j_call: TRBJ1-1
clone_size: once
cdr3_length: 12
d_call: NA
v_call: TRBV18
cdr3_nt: TGTGCCAGCTCACCACGTTTACCAGAAGCTTTCTTT
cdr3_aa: CASSPRLPEAFF

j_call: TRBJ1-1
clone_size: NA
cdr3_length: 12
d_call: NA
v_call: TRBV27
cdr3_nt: TGTGCCAGCAGTCCGGGGGCCCCAATGGCTTTCTTT
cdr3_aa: CASSPGAPMAFF

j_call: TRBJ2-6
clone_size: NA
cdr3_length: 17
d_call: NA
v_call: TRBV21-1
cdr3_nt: TGTGCCAGCAGCAAAGCGCCGACAGCCTCTGGGGCCAACGTCCTGACTTTC
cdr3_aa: CASSKAPTASGANVLTF

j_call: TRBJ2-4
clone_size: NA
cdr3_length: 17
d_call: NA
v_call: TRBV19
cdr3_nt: TGTGCCAGTAGTATACCGCGGGAAAGCCGAAGCTCAAACATTCAGTACTTC
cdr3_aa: CASSIPRESRSSNIQYF

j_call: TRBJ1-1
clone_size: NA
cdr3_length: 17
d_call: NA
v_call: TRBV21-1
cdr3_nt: TGTGCCAGCAACAGCGGTTTCAGGTATCAGACTAACACTGAAGCTTTCTTT
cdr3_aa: CASNSGFRYQTNTEAFF

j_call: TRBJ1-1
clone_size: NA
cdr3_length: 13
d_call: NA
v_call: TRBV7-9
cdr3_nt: TGTGCCAGCAGCCCGGGGGAGGGTTTCGGGTCTTTCTTT
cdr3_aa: CASSPGEGFGSFF

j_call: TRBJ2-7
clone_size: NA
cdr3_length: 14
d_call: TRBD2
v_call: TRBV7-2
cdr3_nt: TGTGCCAGCACCAGCGGGAGGGCACCCTACGAGCAGTACTTC
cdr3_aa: CASTSGRAPYEQYF

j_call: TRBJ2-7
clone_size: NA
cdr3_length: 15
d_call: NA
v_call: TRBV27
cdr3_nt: TGTGCCAGCAGTTTCGAGCGGAACAACTCCTACGAGCAGTACTTC
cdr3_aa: CASSFERNNSYEQYF

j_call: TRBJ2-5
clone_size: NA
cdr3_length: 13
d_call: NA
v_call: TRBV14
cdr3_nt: TGTGCCAGCAGCCGGGGGTTCCAAGAGACCCAGTACTTC
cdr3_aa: CASSRGFQETQYF

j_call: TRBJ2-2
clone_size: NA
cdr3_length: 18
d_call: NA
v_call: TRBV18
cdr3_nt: TGTGCCAGCTCACCACGCGGGAACAGGCCGAAGAACACCGGGGAACTGTTTTTT
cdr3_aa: CASSPRGNRPKNTGELFF

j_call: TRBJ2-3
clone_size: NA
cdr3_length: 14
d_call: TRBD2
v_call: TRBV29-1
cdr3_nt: TGCAGCGCTGGGACTAGCGGGAGCACAGATACGCAGTATTTT
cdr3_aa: CSAGTSGSTDTQYF

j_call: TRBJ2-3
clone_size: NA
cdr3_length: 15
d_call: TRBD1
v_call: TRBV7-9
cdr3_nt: TGTGCCAGCAGCTTAGGACAGGGGGTGGCAGATACGCAGTATTTT
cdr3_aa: CASSLGQGVADTQYF

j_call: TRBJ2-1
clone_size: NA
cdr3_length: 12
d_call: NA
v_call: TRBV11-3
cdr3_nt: TGTGCCAGCAGCTTCGGATCTGATGAGCAGTTCTTC
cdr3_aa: CASSFGSDEQFF

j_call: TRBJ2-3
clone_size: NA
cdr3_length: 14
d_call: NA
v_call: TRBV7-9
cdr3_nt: TGTGCCAGCAGACCTGACTGGGGCACAGATACGCAGTATTTT
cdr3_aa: CASRPDWGTDTQYF

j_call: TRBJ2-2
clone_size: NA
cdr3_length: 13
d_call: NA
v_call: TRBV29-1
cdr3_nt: TGCAGCGTCCTTGGAGTACGCGCCGGGGAGCTGTTTTTT
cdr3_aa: CSVLGVRAGELFF

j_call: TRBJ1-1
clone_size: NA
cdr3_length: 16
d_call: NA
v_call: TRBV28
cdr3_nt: TGTGCCAGCAGTTTTCCGGGACTGGGTAAGAACACTGAAGCTTTCTTT
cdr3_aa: CASSFPGLGKNTEAFF